This T cell receptor beta chain was captured in a study of T cells after yellow fever vaccination. Overall study: Preparation of fractions with low cell numbers was performed using SMART-Seq v4 Ultra Low Input.

Trimming took off 4 bases at V and 0 bases at J, with 14 bases between the two ends. The V gene's germline CDR1 is SGHRS and CDR2 YFSETQ. The CDR3 runs to 16 residues. The study made its TCR cDNA through 5'RACE template switching. That step introduced a universal primer site along with UMIs. TCRdb re-called the 5' RACE reads with MiXCR, one entry per CDR3 protein. The repertoire includes hundreds of thousands of distinct CDR3 sequences, about 12% of them detected once, and about 16% sits in the top ten. This clonotype was seen a few times. This specimen was PBMCs, taken on the day of the yellow fever booster vaccination. The source is a man aged 25-40 years who received the YFV17D yellow fever vaccine. The chain carries TRBV5-1 and TRBJ2-1; D is unresolved. CDR3 sequence: CASSPPGASSYNEQFF. The DNA for the CDR3 is TGCGCCAGCAGCCCCCCGGGCGCCAGCTCCTACAATGAGCAGTTCTTC. The variable domain in full, with the rest retrieved from reference TRBV5-1 and TRBJ2-1, is KAGVTQTPRYLIKTRGQQVTLSCSPISGHRSVSWYQQTPGQGLQFLFEYFSETQRNKGNFPGRFSGRQFSNSRSEMNVSTLELGDSALYLCASSPPGASSYNEQFFGPGTRLTVL.